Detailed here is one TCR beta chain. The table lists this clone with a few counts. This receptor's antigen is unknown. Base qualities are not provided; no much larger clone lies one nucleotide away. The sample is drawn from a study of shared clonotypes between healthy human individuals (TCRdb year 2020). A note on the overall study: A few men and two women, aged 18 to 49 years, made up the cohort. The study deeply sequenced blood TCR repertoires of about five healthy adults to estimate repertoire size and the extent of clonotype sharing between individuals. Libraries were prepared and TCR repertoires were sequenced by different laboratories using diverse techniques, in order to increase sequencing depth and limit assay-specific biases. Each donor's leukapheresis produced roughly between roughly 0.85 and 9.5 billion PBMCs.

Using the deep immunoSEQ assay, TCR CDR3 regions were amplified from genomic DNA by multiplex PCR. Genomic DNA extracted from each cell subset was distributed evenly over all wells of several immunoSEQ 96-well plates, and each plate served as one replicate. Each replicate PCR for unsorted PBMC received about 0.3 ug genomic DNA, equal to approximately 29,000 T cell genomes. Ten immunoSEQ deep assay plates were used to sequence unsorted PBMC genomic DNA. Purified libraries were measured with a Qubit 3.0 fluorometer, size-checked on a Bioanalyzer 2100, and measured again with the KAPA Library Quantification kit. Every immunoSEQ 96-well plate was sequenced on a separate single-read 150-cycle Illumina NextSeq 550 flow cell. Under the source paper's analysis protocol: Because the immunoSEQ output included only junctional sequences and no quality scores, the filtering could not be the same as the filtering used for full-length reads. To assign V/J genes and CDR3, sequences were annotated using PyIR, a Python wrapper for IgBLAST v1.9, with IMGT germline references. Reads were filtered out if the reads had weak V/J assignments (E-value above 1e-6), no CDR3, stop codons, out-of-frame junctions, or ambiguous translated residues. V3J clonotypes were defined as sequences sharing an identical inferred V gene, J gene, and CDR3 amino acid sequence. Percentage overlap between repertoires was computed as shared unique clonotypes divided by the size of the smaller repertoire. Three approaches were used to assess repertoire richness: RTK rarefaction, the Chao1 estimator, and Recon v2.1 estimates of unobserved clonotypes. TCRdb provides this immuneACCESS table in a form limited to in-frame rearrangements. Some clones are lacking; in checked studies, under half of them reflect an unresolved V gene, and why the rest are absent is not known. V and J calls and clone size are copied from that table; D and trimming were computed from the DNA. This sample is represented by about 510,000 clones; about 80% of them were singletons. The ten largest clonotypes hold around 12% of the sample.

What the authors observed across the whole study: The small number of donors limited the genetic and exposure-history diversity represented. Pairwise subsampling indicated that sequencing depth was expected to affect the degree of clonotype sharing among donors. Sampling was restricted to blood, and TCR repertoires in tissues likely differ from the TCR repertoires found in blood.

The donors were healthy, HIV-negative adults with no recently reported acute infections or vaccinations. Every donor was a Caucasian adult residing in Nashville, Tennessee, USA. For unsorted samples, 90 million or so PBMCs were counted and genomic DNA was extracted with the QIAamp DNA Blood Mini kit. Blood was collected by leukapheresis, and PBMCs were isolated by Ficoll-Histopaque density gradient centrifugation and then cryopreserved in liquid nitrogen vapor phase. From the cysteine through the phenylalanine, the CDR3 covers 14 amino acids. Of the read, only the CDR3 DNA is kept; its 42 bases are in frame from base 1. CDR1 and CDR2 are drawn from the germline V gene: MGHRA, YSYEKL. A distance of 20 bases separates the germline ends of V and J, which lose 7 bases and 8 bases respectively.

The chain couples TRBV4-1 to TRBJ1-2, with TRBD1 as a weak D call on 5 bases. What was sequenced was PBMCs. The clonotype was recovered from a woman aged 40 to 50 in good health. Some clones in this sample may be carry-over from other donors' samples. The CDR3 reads CASTRPGSRGGYTF. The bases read TGCGCCAGCACCCGCCCGGGGTCTAGGGGAGGCTACACCTTC.